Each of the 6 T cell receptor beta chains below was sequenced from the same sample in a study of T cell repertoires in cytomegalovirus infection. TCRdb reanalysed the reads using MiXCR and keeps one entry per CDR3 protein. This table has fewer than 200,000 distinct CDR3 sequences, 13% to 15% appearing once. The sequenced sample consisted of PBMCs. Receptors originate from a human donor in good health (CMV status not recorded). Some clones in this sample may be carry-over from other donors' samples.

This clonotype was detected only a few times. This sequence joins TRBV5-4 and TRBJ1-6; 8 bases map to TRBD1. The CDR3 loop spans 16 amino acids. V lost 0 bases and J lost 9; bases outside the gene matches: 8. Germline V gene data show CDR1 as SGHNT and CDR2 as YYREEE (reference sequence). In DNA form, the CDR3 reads TGTGCCAGCAGCTTGGCCAATGGACAGGGTAGTTCACCCCTCCACTTT. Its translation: CASSLANGQGSSPLHF.

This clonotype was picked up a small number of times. This CDR3 is CASSIWAGRGNQPQHF. The CDR3 coding sequence is TGTGCCAGTAGTATCTGGGCAGGGAGGGGTAATCAGCCCCAGCATTTT. The gene calls are TRBV19 and TRBJ1-5; a weak D match, TRBD1 (5 bases). Per germline, CDR1 LNHDA and CDR2 SQIVND (reference sequence). Between the trimmed V and J ends, which lost 3 bases and 4 bases, there was a span of 16 bases. The CDR3 runs 16 residues.

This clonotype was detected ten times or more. The CDR3 region is CASSPPRNYGYTF. The CDR3 region has the DNA TGTGCCAGCAGCCCTCCGAGGAACTATGGCTACACCTTC. J is TRBJ1-2 and V is TRBV7-2; D gene ambiguous. Per the germline V gene, CDR1 is SGHTA and CDR2 is FQGNSA. Trimming took off 5 bases at V and 2 bases at J, with 9 bases between the two ends. This CDR3 is built from 13 residues. Filled out from reference TRBV7-2 and TRBJ1-2, the complete variable domain reads GAGVSQSPSNKVTEKGKDVELRCDPISGHTALYWYRQSLGQGLEFLIYFQGNSAPDKSGLPSDRFSAERTGGSVSTLTIQRTQQEDSAVYLCASSPPRNYGYTFGSGTRLTVV.

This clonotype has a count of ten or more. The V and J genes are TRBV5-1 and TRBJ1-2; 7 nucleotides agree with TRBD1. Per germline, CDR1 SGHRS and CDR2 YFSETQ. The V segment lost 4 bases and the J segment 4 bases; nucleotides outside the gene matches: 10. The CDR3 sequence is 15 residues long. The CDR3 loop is CASSTDPGTAYGYTF. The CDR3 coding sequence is TGCGCCAGCAGCACGGACCCCGGGACAGCCTATGGCTACACCTTC.

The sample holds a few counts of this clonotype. The CDR3 protein is CATRGQGVGELFF. The DNA for the CDR3 is TGTGCCACCAGGGGACAGGGTGTCGGGGAGCTGTTTTTT. This chain connects TRBV6-1 to TRBJ2-2; 9 bases agree with TRBD1. CDR1 is MNHNS, CDR2 SASEGT, per germline. The CDR3 extends over 13 amino acids. The V segment lost 10 bases and the J segment 7 bases; nucleotides outside the gene matches: 7.

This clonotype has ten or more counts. The CDR3 protein is CASSLGDRGFYEQYF. CDR3 bases: TGTGCCAGCAGCCTAGGGGACAGGGGGTTCTACGAGCAGTACTTC. The genes are TRBV7-2 and TRBJ2-7; TRBD1 matches at 11 bases. The ends lost 5 bases at V and 3 bases at J; junction bases unmatched: 6. Germline assignment: CDR1 SGHTA and CDR2 FQGNSA. CDR3 length: 15 amino acids.